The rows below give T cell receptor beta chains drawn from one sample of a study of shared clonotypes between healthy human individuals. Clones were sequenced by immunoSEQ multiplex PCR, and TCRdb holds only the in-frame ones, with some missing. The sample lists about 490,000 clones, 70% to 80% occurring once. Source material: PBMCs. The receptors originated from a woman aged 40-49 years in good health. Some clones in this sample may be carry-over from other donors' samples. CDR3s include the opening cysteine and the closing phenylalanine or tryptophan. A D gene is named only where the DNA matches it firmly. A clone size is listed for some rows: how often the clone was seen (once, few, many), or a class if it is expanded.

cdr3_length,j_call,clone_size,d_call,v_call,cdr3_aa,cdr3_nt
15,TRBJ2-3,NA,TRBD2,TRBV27,CASSLPPGGPNTQYF,TGTGCCAGCAGTTTACCCCCGGGAGGGCCGAATACGCAGTATTTT
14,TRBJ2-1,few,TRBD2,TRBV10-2,CATVLAGGYNEQFF,TGCGCCACCGTACTAGCGGGAGGGTACAATGAGCAGTTCTTC
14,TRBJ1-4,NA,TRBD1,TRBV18,CASSRQGTNEKLFF,TGTGCCAGCTCACGACAGGGCACTAATGAAAAACTGTTTTTT
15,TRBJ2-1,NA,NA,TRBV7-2,CASSPPQRAYNEQFF,TGTGCCAGCAGCCCCCCCCAGCGGGCATACAATGAGCAGTTCTTC
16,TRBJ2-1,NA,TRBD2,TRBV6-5,CASSYLGTVAGAVQFF,TGTGCCAGCAGTTACTTAGGGACGGTAGCGGGAGCCGTGCAGTTCTTC
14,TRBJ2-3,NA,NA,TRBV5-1,CASSLNTGTDTQYF,TGCGCCAGCAGCTTGAATACCGGTACAGATACGCAGTATTTT
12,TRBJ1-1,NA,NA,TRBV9,CASSVSGTEAFF,TGTGCCAGCAGCGTGTCGGGTACTGAAGCTTTCTTT
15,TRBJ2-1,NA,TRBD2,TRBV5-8,CASQSGASSYNEQFF,TGTGCCAGCCAGAGCGGGGCAAGCTCCTACAATGAGCAGTTCTTC
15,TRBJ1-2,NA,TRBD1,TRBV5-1,CASSLGTGGIFGYTF,TGCGCCAGCAGCTTGGGGACAGGGGGTATCTTTGGCTACACCTTC
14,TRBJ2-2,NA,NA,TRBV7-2,CASSRGGSAGELFF,TGTGCCAGCAGCCGCGGGGGCAGTGCCGGGGAGCTGTTTTTT
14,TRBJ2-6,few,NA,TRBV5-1,CASSTGTGANVLTF,TGCGCCAGCAGCACAGGGACAGGGGCCAACGTCCTGACTTTC
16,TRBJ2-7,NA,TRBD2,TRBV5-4,CASSPASGTSYYEQYF,TGTGCCAGCAGCCCAGCCTCCGGGACTAGTTACTACGAGCAGTACTTC
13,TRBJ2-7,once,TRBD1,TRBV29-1,CSVDGTGGDEQYF,TGCAGCGTCGACGGGACAGGGGGCGACGAGCAGTACTTC
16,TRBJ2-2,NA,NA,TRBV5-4,CASSWPEASNTGELFF,TGTGCCAGCAGCTGGCCGGAGGCTTCGAACACCGGGGAGCTGTTTTTT
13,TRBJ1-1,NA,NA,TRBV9,CASSVRLNTEAFF,TGTGCCAGCAGCGTCAGACTGAACACTGAAGCTTTCTTT
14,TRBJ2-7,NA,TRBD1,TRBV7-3,CASSHNRGAYEQYF,TGTGCCAGCAGCCACAACAGGGGGGCCTACGAGCAGTACTTC
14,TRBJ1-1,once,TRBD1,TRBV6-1,CASSVLGQGVEAFF,TGTGCCAGCAGTGTTTTGGGACAGGGTGTTGAAGCTTTCTTT
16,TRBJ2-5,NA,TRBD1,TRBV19,CASRPGTGRRQETQYF,TGTGCCAGTAGACCAGGGACAGGGAGGCGGCAAGAGACCCAGTACTTC
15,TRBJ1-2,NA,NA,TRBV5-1,CASSLVYGGLSGYTF,TGCGCCAGCAGCTTGGTTTACGGGGGGCTTAGTGGCTACACCTTC
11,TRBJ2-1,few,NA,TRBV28,CASSFRGEQFF,TGTGCCAGCAGTTTCCGGGGTGAGCAGTTCTTC
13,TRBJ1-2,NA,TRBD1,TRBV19,CASMPRGLYGYTF,TGTGCCAGTATGCCCAGGGGGCTTTATGGCTACACCTTC
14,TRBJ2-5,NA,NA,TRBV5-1,CASSLGGIQETQYF,TGCGCCAGCAGCTTGGGAGGGATACAAGAGACCCAGTACTTC
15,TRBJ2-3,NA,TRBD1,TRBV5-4,CASSFEGQSSDTQYF,TGTGCCAGCAGCTTTGAGGGACAGAGCTCAGATACGCAGTATTTT
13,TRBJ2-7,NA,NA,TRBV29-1,CSVTGTSSYEQYF,TGCAGCGTTACCGGGACATCATCCTACGAGCAGTACTTC
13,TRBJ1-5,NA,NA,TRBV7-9,CASSLGGDQPQHF,TGTGCCAGCAGCTTAGGGGGAGATCAGCCCCAGCATTTT
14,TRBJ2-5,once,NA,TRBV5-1,CASSLARSKETQYF,TGCGCCAGCAGCTTGGCGCGCAGTAAAGAGACCCAGTACTTC
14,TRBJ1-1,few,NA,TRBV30,CAWEHGPTDTEAFF,TGTGCCTGGGAACACGGACCGACGGACACTGAAGCTTTCTTT
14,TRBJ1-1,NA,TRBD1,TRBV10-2,CASRLGQGSTEAFF,TGCGCCAGCAGACTTGGACAGGGTAGCACTGAAGCTTTCTTT